This is a list of T cell receptor beta chains from one sample in a study of T cell changes during pregnancy in multiple sclerosis. Assay used: immunoSEQ multiplex PCR; TCRdb lists only in-frame clones, some missing. The sample contains 60,000 to 85,000 clones, 91% of which appear only once. The specimen comprised peripheral blood, sampled in the second trimester of pregnancy. Source of these receptors: a female donor with multiple sclerosis, enrolled in a pregnancy study. Both conserved end residues are part of each CDR3. Each record gives: D gene, clone size, J gene, V gene, CDR3 DNA, CDR3 protein. D genes are given only for firm matches. Only part of the rows carry a size: once, few, many, or a class if the clone is expanded.

>TRBD1|NA|TRBJ1-1|TRBV7-2
TGTGCCAGCAGCTTAGAGGGGACAGGGGTCCGTAACACTGAAGCTTTCTTT
CASSLEGTGVRNTEAFF
>NA|NA|TRBJ2-7|TRBV27
TGTGCCAGCAGTCCCACCATAGTGACCTACGAGCAGTACTTC
CASSPTIVTYEQYF
>NA|NA|TRBJ2-7|TRBV5-8
TGTGCCAGCAGCCCCCGAGGGGTAGGGGACAACTCCTACGAGCAGTACTTC
CASSPRGVGDNSYEQYF
>TRBD1|NA|TRBJ1-5|TRBV19
TGTGCCAGTAGTACATCCGCCGGGACAGGCAATCAGCCCCAGCATTTT
CASSTSAGTGNQPQHF
>TRBD2|NA|TRBJ2-5|TRBV25-1
TGTGCCAGCAGTGGGTTACTAGCGGGAGAGACCCAGTACTTC
CASSGLLAGETQYF
>TRBD1|NA|TRBJ2-7|TRBV5-6
TGTGCCAGCAGCGGCACCCGACAGGGGCGCGCGTACTTC
CASSGTRQGRAYF
>TRBD2|NA|TRBJ2-2|TRBV4-1
TGCGCCAGCAGACATAGCGGGGAGAGCACCGGGGAGCTGTTTTTT
CASRHSGESTGELFF
>TRBD2|NA|TRBJ2-7|TRBV7-2
TGTGCCATACTTCCGGGGGGCTCCTACGAGCAGTACTTC
CAILPGGSYEQYF
>NA|few|TRBJ1-1|TRBV29-1
TGCAGCGTTGAGGTTCGTTGGAGGGATACTGAAGCTTTCTTT
CSVEVRWRDTEAFF
>NA|NA|TRBJ2-2|TRBV7-3
TGTGCCAGCAGCTTAGGGATTTTAAGGGCAGGGTCGACCGGGGAGCTGTTTTTT
CASSLGILRAGSTGELFF
>TRBD2|once|TRBJ2-5|TRBV19
TGTGCCAGTAGTATACGCTCGGGACTAGGCGAGACCCAGTACTTC
CASSIRSGLGETQYF
>TRBD2|NA|TRBJ2-3|TRBV7-3
TGTGCCAGCAGCCGAAACTCGGGGGGGAACACAGATACGCAGTATTTT
CASSRNSGGNTDTQYF
>TRBD2|NA|TRBJ2-7|TRBV6-5
TGTGCCAGCAGCAAGGGCGGGGGGAGCACCTACGAGCAGTACTTC
CASSKGGGSTYEQYF
>TRBD1|NA|TRBJ2-7|TRBV5-6
TGTGCCAGCAGCTTGTTCGACAGGGACTACGAGCAGTACTTC
CASSLFDRDYEQYF
>NA|NA|TRBJ1-2|TRBV27
TGTGCCAGCAGTACGGCAGCGGATTATGGCTACACCTTC
CASSTAADYGYTF
>NA|NA|TRBJ2-1|TRBV5-4
TGTGCCAGCAGTAAACAGGCAGCAGGGGATGAGCAGTTCTTC
CASSKQAAGDEQFF
>NA|NA|TRBJ2-7|TRBV5-1
TGCGCCAGCAGCTTGGACTTCGGGGGTTACGAGCAGTACTTC
CASSLDFGGYEQYF
>TRBD2|NA|TRBJ2-3|TRBV6-5
TGTGCCTGCAAGCGGGACTACCTCACAGATACGCAGTATTTT
CACKRDYLTDTQYF
>TRBD1|NA|TRBJ1-5|TRBV4-1
TGCGCCAGCAGCCAAGAAAGGGGGCGGAGAAATCAGCCCCAGCATTTT
CASSQERGRRNQPQHF
>TRBD1|NA|TRBJ1-5|TRBV27
TGTGCCAGCAGCTTAGACAGGGGGAATCAGCCCCAGCATTTT
CASSLDRGNQPQHF
>NA|NA|TRBJ1-2|TRBV14
TGTGCCAGCAGCCAAGGGTCGGGGGGTTCGGATGGCTACACCTTC
CASSQGSGGSDGYTF
>NA|NA|TRBJ2-4|TRBV13
TGTGCCAGCAGCGGAACCGGGATAGCCAAAAACATTCAGTACTTC
CASSGTGIAKNIQYF
>NA|NA|TRBJ2-1|TRBV10-3
TGTGCCACCTGCGAGGCGGGACCAAATGGGGCGTTCTTC
CATCEAGPNGAFF
>TRBD1|NA|TRBJ2-7|TRBV19
TGTGCCAGTAGTTGGGGACAGGCGAACCACGAGCAGTACTTC
CASSWGQANHEQYF
>NA|NA|TRBJ2-7|TRBV7-9
TGTGCCAGCAGCCCGAGTGTGTACGACGAGCAGTACTTC
CASSPSVYDEQYF
>TRBD1|NA|TRBJ1-2|TRBV28
TGTGCCAGCAGCACCGGTGGGGGACAGGGGGCGGTCTTTGGCTACACCTTC
CASSTGGGQGAVFGYTF
>NA|NA|TRBJ2-7|TRBV7-2
TGTGCCAGCAGCTTAGTTCATGCAGGGGAGAGCGAGCAGTACTTC
CASSLVHAGESEQYF
>TRBD1|NA|TRBJ1-1|TRBV10-3
TGTGCCATCAGCGGTACAGGGGCGGGGAACACTGAAGCTTTCTTT
CAISGTGAGNTEAFF
>TRBD2|NA|TRBJ2-1|TRBV7-2
TGTGCCAGCAGGGGGGGGACTACACTAAATGAGCAGTTCTTC
CASRGGTTLNEQFF
>TRBD2|NA|TRBJ2-3|TRBV29-1
TGCAGCGTCGCCGAAGGTAGCGGGGGGGCCTGGGATACGCAGTATTTT
CSVAEGSGGAWDTQYF
>NA|NA|TRBJ1-6|TRBV11-1
TGTGCCAGCAGCCCTACCGAGGGAGGAGAGATATATAATTCACCCCTCCACTTT
CASSPTEGGEIYNSPLHF
>TRBD2|NA|TRBJ2-3|TRBV7-9
TGTGCCAGCAGCTTGGGAGCGGGGGGTGCAGATACGCAGTATTTT
CASSLGAGGADTQYF
>NA|NA|TRBJ1-2|TRBV5-5
TGTGCCAGCAGCACGGACAGCTATGGCTACACCTTC
CASSTDSYGYTF
>NA|NA|TRBJ2-1|TRBV7-2
TGTGCCAGCAGCTTACACTGGTACGAGCAGTTCTTC
CASSLHWYEQFF
>NA|many|TRBJ1-5|TRBV7-2
TGTGCCAGCAGCGTAGACAGTGCCCATAGCAATCAGCCCCAGCATTTT
CASSVDSAHSNQPQHF
>TRBD1|once|TRBJ1-4|TRBV7-2
TGTGCCAGCAGCTTCTCGACAGGGGGAAATGAAAAACTGTTTTTT
CASSFSTGGNEKLFF
>TRBD1|NA|TRBJ2-3|TRBV5-6
TGTGCCAGCAGCTTCGGGCGGGACAGGCTTGGTAGCACAGATACGCAGTATTTT
CASSFGRDRLGSTDTQYF
>TRBD2|NA|TRBJ2-3|TRBV25-1
TGTGCCAGCAGAATGACTAGCGGGAGTCAGTATTTT
CASRMTSGSQYF
>NA|NA|TRBJ2-5|TRBV6-1
TGTGCCAGCACTAGCCCAACAGAGACCCAGTACTTC
CASTSPTETQYF
>TRBD1|NA|TRBJ2-5|TRBV6-5
TGTGCCAGCAGACAGGGGGCGAAAGAGACCCAGTACTTC
CASRQGAKETQYF
>TRBD2|once|TRBJ2-3|TRBV4-2
TGTGCCAGCAGCCAAGATCCCAGCGGGAGTACAGATACGCAGTATTTT
CASSQDPSGSTDTQYF
>TRBD2|NA|TRBJ2-1|TRBV7-9
TGTGCCAGCACCTTTAGCGGGGGGGCCATCGGTGAGCAGTTCTTC
CASTFSGGAIGEQFF
>TRBD2|NA|TRBJ2-7|TRBV4-3
TGCGCCAGCAGCCAAGGACTAGCGGGGATGAAGCAGTACTTC
CASSQGLAGMKQYF
>NA|NA|TRBJ1-2|TRBV2
TGTGCCAGCAGCGTGAGCGTAGAATCTTCCGGCTACACCTTC
CASSVSVESSGYTF
>TRBD2|NA|TRBJ2-1|TRBV9
TGTGCCAGCAGCGTAGCTACGGGGGGGAGCTCCTACAATGAGCAGTTCTTC
CASSVATGGSSYNEQFF
>TRBD1|NA|TRBJ2-5|TRBV6-1
TGTGCCAGCAGTGATATCACAGGGGTAAGAGAGACCCAGTACTTC
CASSDITGVRETQYF
>TRBD2|NA|TRBJ2-5|TRBV11-2
TGTGCCAGCAGCTTAGGCACTAGCGGGGGGCCTAAAGAGACCCAGTACTTC
CASSLGTSGGPKETQYF
>NA|once|TRBJ1-3|TRBV5-1
TGCGCCAGCAGCTTCTACAGCCTATCAGACGAAAACACCATATATTTT
CASSFYSLSDENTIYF
>TRBD2|NA|TRBJ2-2|TRBV4-2
TGTGCCAGCAGTCCCTTGGCAGCGGGGACCGGGGAGCTGTTTTTT
CASSPLAAGTGELFF
>NA|NA|TRBJ1-1|TRBV25-1
TGTGCCAGCAGTGACAGGGGCACTGAAGCTTTCTTT
CASSDRGTEAFF
>NA|NA|TRBJ2-5|TRBV29-1
TGCAGCGTTGTAGCCCGGAGTAAGGAGACCCAGTACTTC
CSVVARSKETQYF
>NA|NA|TRBJ1-3|TRBV6-6
TGTGCCAGCAGTTACTCGACTCAGGGAACAAACACCATATATTTT
CASSYSTQGTNTIYF